This is a list of T cell receptor beta chains from one sample in a study of cytomegalovirus exposure and HLA in healthy donors. The protocol was immunoSEQ multiplex PCR, while the TCRdb copy is restricted to in-frame clones and leaves out a portion. This sample yields around 99,000 clones, of which approximately 81% are seen a single time; less than 2.5% belongs to the top ten. Material: PBMCs. The receptor set was obtained from a woman aged 25 to 45 in good health and CMV-seronegative. Each CDR3 is given with its conserved first and last residue. The D gene is left open where the match is weak. A clone size is listed for some rows: how often the clone was seen (once, few, many), or a class if it is expanded.

V gene	clone size	J gene	D gene	CDR3 protein	CDR3 DNA
TRBV7-2	NA	TRBJ2-7	NA	CASSLEAVGEQYF	TGTGCCAGCAGCTTAGAGGCGGTTGGCGAGCAGTACTTC
TRBV7-8	NA	TRBJ1-1	NA	CASSTQGGPEAFF	TGTGCCAGCAGCACCCAGGGCGGACCTGAAGCTTTCTTT
TRBV2	NA	TRBJ1-1	NA	CASIDRLNTEAFF	TGTGCCAGCATCGACAGACTGAACACTGAAGCTTTCTTT
TRBV25-1	NA	TRBJ2-1	TRBD2	CASSEPWKTSGTGNEQFF	TGTGCCAGCAGTGAACCTTGGAAAACTAGCGGGACTGGCAATGAGCAGTTCTTC
TRBV29-1	few	TRBJ1-1	TRBD1	CSVRQGPTDTEAFF	TGCAGCGTTCGACAGGGACCGACAGACACTGAAGCTTTCTTT
TRBV11-3	NA	TRBJ2-2	TRBD1	CASSLGQGTGELFF	TGTGCCAGCAGCTTGGGACAGGGGACCGGGGAGCTGTTTTTT
TRBV5-6	once	TRBJ2-1	TRBD2	CASTTLAGVEQFF	TGTGCCAGCACCACGCTAGCGGGAGTCGAGCAGTTCTTC
TRBV7-2	NA	TRBJ2-3	TRBD2	CASSLAGREVGDTQYF	TGTGCCAGCAGCTTAGCCGGTCGGGAGGTTGGAGATACGCAGTATTTT
TRBV19	NA	TRBJ1-3	NA	CASSTQTGGNTIYF	TGTGCCAGTAGTACCCAGACAGGCGGAAACACCATATATTTT
TRBV6-6	few	TRBJ2-2	TRBD1	CASSRDRVTGELFF	TGTGCCAGCAGTCGTGACAGGGTCACCGGGGAGCTGTTTTTT
TRBV18	once	TRBJ2-1	NA	CASSPRAAGTYNEQFF	TGTGCCAGCTCACCACGGGCAGCGGGCACCTACAATGAGCAGTTCTTC
TRBV6-1	NA	TRBJ2-1	TRBD2	CASSEVAGANEQFF	TGTGCCAGCAGTGAAGTAGCGGGAGCCAATGAGCAGTTCTTC
TRBV6-6	NA	TRBJ2-1	TRBD2	CASTTSSGSYNEQFF	TGTGCCAGCACAACATCTAGCGGCTCCTACAATGAGCAGTTCTTC
TRBV11-2	NA	TRBJ2-7	NA	CASSFRTDPFYEQYF	TGTGCCAGCAGCTTTAGGACAGACCCCTTCTACGAGCAGTACTTC
TRBV7-9	NA	TRBJ1-1	NA	CASSFGQPTEAFF	TGTGCCAGCAGCTTCGGACAGCCCACTGAAGCTTTCTTT
TRBV7-8	NA	TRBJ1-1	NA	CASMGVGTNNMNTEAFF	TGTGCCAGCATGGGGGTCGGGACAAATAACATGAACACTGAAGCTTTCTTT
TRBV6-5	few	TRBJ1-2	NA	CASSSQGGNNYGYTF	TGTGCCAGCAGCTCTCAGGGAGGTAACAACTATGGCTACACCTTC
TRBV5-4	NA	TRBJ1-1	TRBD1	CASSWRGPGNTEAFF	TGTGCCAGCAGCTGGAGGGGGCCCGGTAACACTGAAGCTTTCTTT
TRBV28	few	TRBJ2-5	NA	CASGGWLAVKTQYF	TGTGCCAGCGGGGGGTGGCTAGCTGTAAAGACCCAGTACTTC
TRBV5-1	NA	TRBJ2-1	NA	CASRIQVSSYNEQFF	TGCGCCAGCAGGATACAGGTGAGCTCCTACAATGAGCAGTTCTTC
TRBV14	NA	TRBJ1-3	TRBD1	CASSQLQGVNTIYF	TGTGCCAGCAGCCAATTACAGGGGGTGAACACCATATATTTT
TRBV4-2	NA	TRBJ2-1	TRBD2	CASSLSSGSGVNEQFF	TGTGCCAGCAGCCTTAGTAGCGGGAGTGGGGTCAATGAGCAGTTCTTC
TRBV5-1	NA	TRBJ2-1	NA	CASSGPHEQFF	TGCGCCAGCAGCGGCCCCCATGAGCAGTTCTTC